This T cell receptor beta chain was documented in a study of shared clonotypes between healthy human individuals. Deep level was the assay's run setting. Some clones are missing from TCRdb's copy, which holds only in-frame ones; the method was immunoSEQ multiplex PCR. The sample contains 490,000 or so clones, approximately 80% of which appear only once. Germline assignment: CDR1 GTSNPN and CDR2 SVGIG (reference sequence). Trimming took 3 bases from V and 9 from J, leaving 18 bases between them. The CDR3 extends over 15 amino acids. Findings and caveats of the study: Represented diversity (both genetic and exposure-history) was limited by the small number of donors.

This clone was seen only once. Its specificity is unknown. This TCR derives from a middle-aged woman in good health. Some clones in this sample may be carry-over from other donors' samples. What was sequenced was PBMCs. The chain joins TRBV30 to TRBJ1-6; D ambiguous. CDR3 residues: CAWSREKGESSPLHF. The CDR3 coding sequence is TGTGCCTGGAGCCGGGAAAAGGGAGAGAGTTCACCCCTCCACTTT.